These T cell receptor beta chains were read from a single sample in a study of cytomegalovirus exposure and HLA in healthy donors. The table came from immunoSEQ multiplex PCR; TCRdb's copy has only in-frame clones and leaves some out. The sample has about 210,000 clones. What was sequenced was PBMCs. All receptors come from a woman aged 25 to 39 in good health and CMV-seropositive. The CDR3 runs from the conserved cysteine through the conserved F or W. D genes are given only for firm matches.

j_call: TRBJ1-5
d_call: TRBD1
v_call: TRBV6-1
cdr3_aa: CASRGQGNQPQHF
cdr3_nt: TGTGCCAGCAGGGGACAGGGGAATCAGCCCCAGCATTTT

j_call: TRBJ2-7
d_call: TRBD1
v_call: TRBV28
cdr3_aa: CASRGIGQGYSYEQYF
cdr3_nt: TGTGCCAGCAGGGGAATCGGACAGGGATACTCCTACGAGCAGTACTTC

j_call: TRBJ1-2
d_call: TRBD1
v_call: TRBV18
cdr3_aa: CASSLGQGDGYTF
cdr3_nt: TGTGCCAGCTCACTCGGACAGGGGGATGGCTACACCTTC

j_call: TRBJ2-7
d_call: -
v_call: TRBV4-1
cdr3_aa: CASSQEISNEQYF
cdr3_nt: TGCGCCAGCAGCCAAGAGATTAGCAACGAGCAGTACTTC

j_call: TRBJ2-7
d_call: TRBD2
v_call: TRBV7-2
cdr3_aa: CASSPGGFLSYEQYF
cdr3_nt: TGTGCCAGCAGCCCCGGGGGGTTTCTCTCCTACGAGCAGTACTTC

j_call: TRBJ2-7
d_call: -
v_call: TRBV9
cdr3_aa: CASSKGGGANSYEQYF
cdr3_nt: TGTGCCAGCAGCAAGGGGGGGGGTGCTAACTCCTACGAGCAGTACTTC

j_call: TRBJ2-3
d_call: TRBD1
v_call: TRBV5-4
cdr3_aa: CASSSGQGTDTQYF
cdr3_nt: TGTGCCAGCAGCTCCGGACAGGGAACAGATACGCAGTATTTT

j_call: TRBJ1-3
d_call: -
v_call: TRBV30
cdr3_aa: CAWLPPGNTIYF
cdr3_nt: TGTGCCTGGCTACCTCCAGGAAACACCATATATTTT

j_call: TRBJ1-4
d_call: TRBD1
v_call: TRBV5-1
cdr3_aa: CASSSRDSGVKLFF
cdr3_nt: TGCGCCAGCAGCTCCCGGGACAGTGGTGTAAAACTGTTTTTT

j_call: TRBJ2-7
d_call: TRBD1
v_call: TRBV6-1
cdr3_aa: CASILGQGESYEQYF
cdr3_nt: TGTGCCAGCATTCTGGGACAGGGTGAGTCCTACGAGCAGTACTTC

j_call: TRBJ1-5
d_call: -
v_call: TRBV19
cdr3_aa: CASIAGLSQHF
cdr3_nt: TGTGCCAGTATCGCGGGTCTATCCCAGCATTTT

j_call: TRBJ2-3
d_call: TRBD2
v_call: TRBV30
cdr3_aa: CAWQRLAGGRDTQYF
cdr3_nt: TGTGCCTGGCAGCGCCTAGCGGGAGGAAGGGATACGCAGTATTTT

j_call: TRBJ2-7
d_call: -
v_call: TRBV18
cdr3_aa: CASSPLRGADNEQYF
cdr3_nt: TGTGCCAGCTCACCTCTACGGGGGGCGGACAACGAGCAGTACTTC

j_call: TRBJ2-5
d_call: TRBD2
v_call: TRBV5-8
cdr3_aa: CASSRLAQTQYF
cdr3_nt: TGTGCCAGCAGCCGACTAGCGCAGACCCAGTACTTC

j_call: TRBJ2-7
d_call: -
v_call: TRBV11-2
cdr3_aa: CASSLDKRLDSSVPYEQYF
cdr3_nt: TGTGCCAGCAGCTTAGATAAGCGGTTGGATTCGTCAGTACCCTACGAGCAGTACTTC

j_call: TRBJ1-6
d_call: -
v_call: TRBV2
cdr3_aa: CASTKTGGGRSPLHF
cdr3_nt: TGTGCCAGCACCAAAACTGGGGGGGGCCGTTCACCCCTCCACTTT

j_call: TRBJ2-7
d_call: -
v_call: TRBV6-5
cdr3_aa: CASSYFLFGGVYEQYF
cdr3_nt: TGTGCCAGCAGTTATTTCCTTTTCGGCGGAGTCTACGAGCAGTACTTC

j_call: TRBJ1-3
d_call: -
v_call: TRBV7-9
cdr3_aa: CASSFAAGLVSGNTIYF
cdr3_nt: TGTGCCAGCAGCTTTGCGGCAGGGTTAGTGTCTGGAAACACCATATATTTT

j_call: TRBJ1-5
d_call: -
v_call: TRBV7-9
cdr3_aa: CASSFAGLGNQPQHF
cdr3_nt: TGTGCCAGCAGCTTCGCGGGGCTGGGCAATCAGCCCCAGCATTTT

j_call: TRBJ1-2
d_call: TRBD1
v_call: TRBV28
cdr3_aa: CASRRQGGYGYTF
cdr3_nt: TGTGCCAGCAGACGACAGGGGGGCTATGGCTACACCTTC

j_call: TRBJ2-2
d_call: TRBD2
v_call: TRBV19
cdr3_aa: CASRAGGTGELFF
cdr3_nt: TGTGCCAGTAGGGCGGGAGGAACCGGGGAGCTGTTTTTT

j_call: TRBJ2-1
d_call: TRBD1
v_call: TRBV28
cdr3_aa: CASSPGRTGAYNEQFF
cdr3_nt: TGTGCCAGCAGTCCGGGCCGGACAGGGGCCTACAATGAGCAGTTCTTC

j_call: TRBJ1-2
d_call: -
v_call: TRBV19
cdr3_aa: CASSPGGGVGDGYIF
cdr3_nt: TGTGCCAGTAGTCCCGGGGGGGGCGTTGGGGATGGCTACATCTTC

j_call: TRBJ2-2
d_call: -
v_call: TRBV5-1
cdr3_aa: CASSFRSGSANTGELFF
cdr3_nt: TGCGCCAGCAGCTTCCGCTCCGGCAGCGCGAACACCGGGGAGCTGTTTTTT

j_call: TRBJ2-7
d_call: -
v_call: TRBV19
cdr3_aa: CATANREMVEQYF
cdr3_nt: TGTGCCACCGCAAACAGGGAGATGGTCGAGCAGTACTTC

j_call: TRBJ2-1
d_call: -
v_call: TRBV7-2
cdr3_aa: CASSFIGEYEQFF
cdr3_nt: TGTGCCAGCAGCTTTATTGGGGAGTATGAGCAGTTCTTC

j_call: TRBJ2-5
d_call: TRBD2
v_call: TRBV6-1
cdr3_aa: CASSLAEETQYF
cdr3_nt: TGTGCCAGCTCCCTAGCGGAAGAGACCCAGTACTTC

j_call: TRBJ1-1
d_call: -
v_call: TRBV6-1
cdr3_aa: CASRTSSTEAFF
cdr3_nt: TGTGCCAGTAGGACATCCTCTACTGAAGCTTTCTTT

j_call: TRBJ2-7
d_call: -
v_call: TRBV18
cdr3_aa: CASSPTRMDEQYF
cdr3_nt: TGTGCCAGCTCACCCACTAGAATGGACGAGCAGTACTTC

j_call: TRBJ1-4
d_call: -
v_call: TRBV7-6
cdr3_aa: CASSSNRENEKLFF
cdr3_nt: TGTGCCAGCAGCTCCAACCGGGAGAATGAAAAACTGTTTTTT

j_call: TRBJ1-5
d_call: -
v_call: TRBV19
cdr3_aa: CASSPYGDNQPQHF
cdr3_nt: TGTGCCAGTAGCCCCTACGGGGACAATCAGCCCCAGCATTTT

j_call: TRBJ1-2
d_call: -
v_call: TRBV19
cdr3_aa: CASNNRVNYGYTF
cdr3_nt: TGTGCCAGTAACAACAGGGTTAACTATGGCTACACCTTC

j_call: TRBJ2-5
d_call: TRBD2
v_call: TRBV2
cdr3_aa: CASRGLAGVGETQYF
cdr3_nt: TGTGCCAGCAGGGGACTAGCGGGAGTCGGGGAGACCCAGTACTTC

j_call: TRBJ1-1
d_call: TRBD1
v_call: TRBV28
cdr3_aa: CASSYPRGAFF
cdr3_nt: TGTGCCAGCAGTTATCCCAGGGGGGCTTTCTTT

j_call: TRBJ1-2
d_call: -
v_call: TRBV7-2
cdr3_aa: CASSLRGSRYGYTF
cdr3_nt: TGTGCCAGCAGCTTAAGGGGCAGTCGCTATGGCTACACCTTC

j_call: TRBJ1-1
d_call: -
v_call: TRBV13
cdr3_aa: CASRPRGYTEAFF
cdr3_nt: TGTGCCAGCAGACCAAGGGGGTACACTGAAGCTTTCTTT

j_call: TRBJ2-7
d_call: TRBD1
v_call: TRBV29-1
cdr3_aa: CSVLGQGARMVYEQYF
cdr3_nt: TGCAGCGTTCTGGGGCAGGGGGCGCGAATGGTTTACGAGCAGTACTTC

j_call: TRBJ2-7
d_call: TRBD2
v_call: TRBV5-1
cdr3_aa: CASSLDGTSGIYEQYF
cdr3_nt: TGCGCCAGCAGCTTGGATGGGACTAGCGGGATCTACGAGCAGTACTTC

j_call: TRBJ1-4
d_call: -
v_call: TRBV2
cdr3_aa: CASSERRGSNEKLFF
cdr3_nt: TGTGCCAGCAGTGAAAGGAGGGGTTCTAATGAAAAACTGTTTTTT

j_call: TRBJ2-7
d_call: TRBD2
v_call: TRBV7-2
cdr3_aa: CASSTGLAGVREQYF
cdr3_nt: TGTGCCAGCAGCACCGGACTAGCGGGAGTACGAGAGCAGTACTTC

j_call: TRBJ2-7
d_call: TRBD2
v_call: TRBV5-1
cdr3_aa: CASSFTSGNYEQYF
cdr3_nt: TGCGCCAGCAGCTTTACTAGCGGCAACTACGAGCAGTACTTC

j_call: TRBJ1-2
d_call: -
v_call: TRBV2
cdr3_aa: CASSEIRGSNYGYTF
cdr3_nt: TGTGCCAGCAGTGAAATAAGGGGCTCTAACTATGGCTACACCTTC

j_call: TRBJ2-1
d_call: TRBD2
v_call: TRBV10-3
cdr3_aa: CAISEGLDNEQFF
cdr3_nt: TGTGCCATCAGTGAGGGACTAGACAATGAGCAGTTCTTC

j_call: TRBJ1-2
d_call: -
v_call: TRBV14
cdr3_aa: CASSQSGAGYTF
cdr3_nt: TGTGCCAGCAGCCAGTCTGGGGCTGGCTACACCTTC

j_call: TRBJ2-3
d_call: TRBD2
v_call: TRBV27
cdr3_aa: CASSVGLGVDTQYF
cdr3_nt: TGTGCCAGCAGCGTCGGACTAGGAGTTGATACGCAGTATTTT

j_call: TRBJ1-4
d_call: TRBD1
v_call: TRBV6-1
cdr3_aa: CASKGQGATYEKLFF
cdr3_nt: TGTGCCAGCAAGGGGCAGGGGGCGACTTATGAAAAACTGTTTTTT